These 24 T cell receptor beta chains were sequenced from one sample in a study of tumor and adjacent non-tumor tissue in lung cancer (dated by TCRdb to the late 2010s). RNA was extracted from bulk unsorted tissue and checked for quality with a NanoDrop ND-1000 and an Agilent 2100. Library preparation was by multiplex PCR. The sequencer listed for this sample is Illumina HiSeq 2500. TCRbeta libraries were constructed through three rounds of nested PCR with primers (Table S4) according to protocols adapted from ARM-PCR. Starting from the raw public reads, TCRdb applied fastp trimming at Q25, assembled clones with MiXCR and retained in-frame beta chains. Each entry is one CDR3 protein sequence, shown with its most common DNA and genes. In all, the sample holds more than 95,000 distinct CDR3 sequences, and 66% of those were seen once. Around 13% of the sample goes to the ten largest clones. The source material was lung tumor tissue. The source of these receptors is a man aged 25 to 40 with non-small cell lung cancer.

This clonotype was counted ten times or more. The chain couples TRBV6-5 to TRBJ1-5; D remains unclear. Looked up from germline, CDR1 is MNHEY and CDR2 is SVGAGI. V was trimmed by 5 bases and J by 6 bases, leaving 11 bases between them. There are 13 residues in the CDR3. The CDR3, as DNA: TGTGCCAGCAGTCTCGACTCTGGTCAGCCCCAGCATTTT. Encoded protein: CASSLDSGQPQHF.

V is TRBV10-3 and J is TRBJ2-7, with D perhaps matching TRBD2 (6 bases). The V and J ends lost 6 bases and 5 bases respectively, with 14 bases between them. This CDR3 region has 13 residues. Per the germline V gene, CDR1 is ENHRY and CDR2 is SYGVKD. The CDR3 protein is CAIRVGRGDEQYF. CDR3 DNA: TGTGCCATCAGAGTTGGGCGCGGGGACGAGCAGTACTTC.

On this clonotype: A much larger clone differs by one base, so this may be a read error. The chain is built from TRBV20-1 and TRBJ2-5, with 9 bases aligning to TRBD2. V trimming: 0 bases; J trimming: 4 bases; junction bases outside the gene matches: 6. This CDR3 comprises 15 residues. The germline V gene has CDR1 DFQATT and CDR2 SNEGSKA (reference sequence). Here the CDR3 DNA reads TGCAGTGCTAGAGACGGCGGGGGGGCCGTAGAGACCCAGTACTTC. Encoded protein: CSARDGGGAVETQYF.

For this clonotype: Relative to the germline gene, one junction end is altered; a read error may explain this. The chain is built from TRBV29-1 and TRBJ1-2; a weak D match, TRBD1 (5 bases). CDR3 size: 12 residues. Germline V gene lookup returns CDR1 SQVTM and CDR2 ANQGSEA. This CDR3 is CSAGGMAYGYAF. CDR3 sequence (DNA): TGCAGCGCCGGGGGAATGGCGTATGGCTACGCCTTC.

In the case of this clonotype: This may be a read error: a much more frequent sequence differs by one nucleotide. The chain recombines TRBV12-3 or TRBV12-4 with TRBJ2-3, with 12 positions matching TRBD2. The CDR3 is 15 residues long. The CDR3 protein is CATSLTSGSQDTQYF. The DNA for the CDR3 is TGTGCCACCAGTCTGACTAGCGGGAGTCAAGATACGCAGTATTTT.

V is TRBV29-1 and J is TRBJ2-7, with D possibly called TRBD1 or TRBD2 (6 bases each). V gave up 8 bases and J gave up 5 bases, with 25 bases separating them. In germline, CDR1 is SQVTM, CDR2 ANQGSEA. There are 15 residues in the CDR3. The CDR3, as DNA: TGCAGCACCTTAGAGTCCGGGACTGGGGGCCACGAGCAGTACTTC. It codes for CSTLESGTGGHEQYF.

Details on this clonotype: An end of the junction does not agree with germline; a read error may underlie this. The rearrangement links TRBV20-1 to TRBJ2-5; 10 bases agree with TRBD2. The CDR3 totals 15 residues. The germline V gene encodes CDR1 DFQATT and CDR2 SNEGSKA (reference sequence). The CDR3 loop reads CSVRDFGLADETQYF. The CDR3 nucleotides read TGCAGTGTTAGAGATTTTGGACTAGCGGATGAGACCCAGTACTTC.

On this clonotype: A read error is possible here, since a much larger clone lies one base away. This chain joins TRBV20-1 and TRBJ1-1, with TRBD1 matching over 7 bases. V lost 6 bases, J lost 0 bases, and 10 bases stayed unmatched. Germline V lookup: CDR1 DFQATT, CDR2 SNEGSKA (reference sequence). This CDR3 has 15 amino acids. The CDR3 DNA reads as TGCAGTGCGCCTCGACAGGGAACTATGAACACTGAAGCTTTCTTT. The encoded protein is CSAPRQGTMNTEAFF.

Of note for this clonotype: This CDR3 is missing its conserved last phenylalanine or tryptophan, likely due to a read error. The gene calls are TRBV4-1 and TRBJ2-7; TRBD2 matches at 9 bases. CDR1 and CDR2 from the germline V gene are MGHRA and YSYEKL. There are 15 residues in the CDR3. As DNA, the CDR3 is TGCTCCAGCAGCCAAGAGCGGGGGGCCCCCTACGAGCAGTACCTC. This translates into CSSSQERGAPYEQYL.

This chain uses TRBV6-6 with TRBJ2-1; 8 bases map to TRBD2. Per the germline V gene, CDR1 is MNHNY and CDR2 is SVGAGI (reference sequence). The CDR3 loop spans 18 amino acids. V lost 4 bases to trimming and J lost 2 bases; unmatched junction nucleotides: 13. DNA of the CDR3: TGTGCCAGCAGTTCCGGGACTAGTGGGGCAAGCCCCTACAATGAGCAGTTCTTC. It specifies CASSSGTSGASPYNEQFF.

Turning to this clonotype: One end of the junction varies from germline; a read error may be responsible. The genes are TRBV6-2 or TRBV6-3 and TRBJ2-3; D remains unclear. This CDR3 comprises 16 residues. Germline lookup yields CDR1 MNHEY and CDR2 SVGEGT. The CDR3 bases are TGTGCCAGCAGCCCGCATTATTGGAGCGCCTCAGATACGGAGTATTTT. Its protein is CASSPHYWSASDTEYF.

A word on this clonotype: The junction and the germline gene differ at one end; a read error may be behind it. The V call is TRBV7-8, the J call TRBJ2-2; D perhaps matches TRBD2 (5 bases). The CDR3 spans 15 residues. CDR1 and CDR2 from the germline V gene are SGHVS and FQNEAQ. CDR3: CASSLFGVCTGELLF. CDR3 DNA: TGTGCCAGCAGCCTATTCGGGGTCTGCACCGGGGAGCTGCTTTTT.

As for this clonotype: One end of the junction fails to match germline, which may point to a read error. The CDR3 DNA sequence: TGCAGCGTTGATTCGGGATCTACGCCGGAGCAGCACTTC. Amino acid sequence: CSVDSGSTPEQHF. V and J are TRBV29-1 and TRBJ2-7, with D perhaps matching TRBD2 (5 bases). CDR1 and CDR2 (germline): SQVTM, ANQGSEA. The CDR3 spans 13 residues.

The chain employs TRBV5-1 and TRBJ2-7; weak D call: TRBD1 (5 bases). The V gene lost 0 bases and the J gene lost 1 base, with 5 bases spanning the gap. CDR3 length: 13 residues. Germline V lookup: CDR1 SGHRS, CDR2 YFSETQ. The CDR3 is CASSLDRSYEQYF. CDR3 coding DNA: TGCGCCAGCAGCTTGGACAGGTCCTACGAGCAGTACTTC. The full variable domain, its missing parts supplied by reference TRBV5-1 and TRBJ2-7, is KAGVTQTPRYLIKTRGQQVTLSCSPISGHRSVSWYQQTPGQGLQFLFEYFSETQRNKGNFPGRFSGRQFSNSRSEMNVSTLELGDSALYLCASSLDRSYEQYFGPGTRLTVT.

Judged by abundance, this clonotype is medium-sized. The V and J genes are TRBV20-1 and TRBJ2-7, with D perhaps matching TRBD2 (7 bases). The CDR3 runs 16 residues. V was shortened by 0 bases and J by 2 bases, with 17 bases between the two germline ends. From germline, CDR1 is DFQATT and CDR2 SNEGSKA (reference sequence). The CDR3 sequence: CSARDQWRGGTYEQYF. The CDR3 nucleotides are TGCAGTGCTAGAGATCAGTGGAGGGGGGGGACCTACGAGCAGTACTTC.

A word on this clonotype: Its ends do not fully match the called genes, so a read error is possible. This chain uses TRBV29-1 with TRBJ1-3, with 7 bases matching TRBD1. The CDR3 covers 14 residues. Germline V CDR1 and CDR2: SQVTM, ANQGSEA. The CDR3 DNA is TGCAGCGTTGGAGGGACAGAACCTGAAAACACTATATATTTT. This codes for CSVGGTEPENTIYF.

This clonotype was found a few times. This chain uses TRBV5-1 with TRBJ2-7, with D maybe TRBD1 (6 bases). The CDR3 has 15 amino acids. V lost 8 bases and J 4 bases, leaving 22 bases between the germline ends. Germline values: CDR1 SGHRS, CDR2 YFSETQ. The CDR3 sequence is CARSPTSRGTYEQYF. Written as DNA, the CDR3 is TGCGCCAGAAGCCCGACGAGCAGGGGAACTTACGAGCAGTACTTC.

This clonotype is a singleton in its sample. A read error may be the cause here, since a much bigger clone is one base away. The V call is TRBV20-1, the J call TRBJ2-3, with 9 bases matching TRBD1. Germline loops: CDR1 DFQATT, CDR2 SNEGSKA (reference sequence). The CDR3 loop spans 13 amino acids. In DNA, the CDR3 is TGCAGTGCCACGGGACAGGGAACAGATATGCAGTATTTT. The encoded protein is CSATGQGTDMQYF.

In its sample, this clonotype ranks as medium-sized. The V call is TRBV20-1, the J call TRBJ2-1; TRBD2 matches 11 bases. The CDR3 consists of 16 residues. V lost 1 base to trimming and J lost 9 bases; unmatched junction nucleotides: 11. Germline CDR1 reads DFQATT; CDR2 reads SNEGSKA (reference sequence). This CDR3 reads CSARGRSSGRRGEQFF. The CDR3 DNA sequence: TGCAGTGCTAGAGGGCGGTCTAGCGGGAGGAGGGGTGAGCAGTTCTTC.

This clonotype was detected many times. This chain uses TRBV20-1 with TRBJ1-4; 10 nucleotides match TRBD1. This CDR3 has 13 amino acids. CDR1 is DFQATT, CDR2 SNEGSKA, per germline (reference sequence). Trimming at V came to 5 bases and at J to 6 bases, leaving 3 bases not matched to a gene. In DNA, the CDR3 is TGCAGTGCTCAAGGACAGGGGGATGAAAAACTGTTTTTT. This gives the protein CSAQGQGDEKLFF.

This clonotype was seen more than once but under ten times. The chain has TRBV5-8 and TRBJ2-3, with D possibly being TRBD1 (6 bases). Germline V CDR1 and CDR2: SGHTS, YDEGEE. The CDR3 is made up of 17 amino acids. Trimming cost V 4 bases and J 2 bases, with 20 bases left between them. Written as DNA, the CDR3 is TGTGCCAGCAGCCTGGGAACGGGGCAGGGGAACACAGATACGCAGTATTTT. It codes for CASSLGTGQGNTDTQYF.

This rearrangement joins TRBV20-1 to TRBJ2-3; unclear D gene. Germline lookup yields CDR1 DFQATT and CDR2 SNEGSKA (reference sequence). This CDR3 has 15 residues. V was shortened by 4 bases and J by 2 bases, with 16 bases between the two germline ends. CDR3 DNA: TGCAGTGCTACCGGAGAGCACATTTTCACAGATACGCAGTATTTT. Translation: CSATGEHIFTDTQYF.

Only a few counts were recorded for this clonotype. Just one base apart from a much larger clone, this may be a read error. The chain is built from TRBV29-1 and TRBJ2-1, with a weak D call TRBD2 (5 bases). V lost 8 bases and J 4 bases, leaving 9 bases between the germline ends. The CDR3 loop spans 11 amino acids. The germline V gene encodes CDR1 SQVTM and CDR2 ANQGSEA. This CDR3 is CSIRGYNEQFF. The CDR3 bases are TGCAGCATTAGAGGGTACAATGAGCAGTTCTTC.

The chain couples TRBV7-8 to TRBJ1-6, with D possibly matching TRBD1 (6 bases). V was cut by 1 base and J by 7 bases, with 17 bases left in between. The germline gives CDR1 SGHVS, CDR2 FQNEAQ. The CDR3 totals 17 residues. The CDR3 here is CASSLGRGGSSNSPLHF. The CDR3 nucleotides are TGTGCCAGCAGCTTAGGACGAGGGGGATCTTCAAATTCACCCCTCCACTTT.